Below, one TCR beta chain is given with its context. Here immunoSEQ multiplex PCR was the method, and the copy in TCRdb shows in-frame clones only, minus some. The sample holds 50,000 to 75,000 clones; 65% to 85% are singletons and the top ten take roughly 20%. The data derive from a study of blood T cell repertoires in COVID-19. For the study at large: T cells, B-cell-depleted T cells, or PBMCs supplied cDNA or gDNA.

Germline CDR1 reads SQVTM; CDR2 reads ANQGSEA. Trimming cost V 1 base and J 6 bases; bases outside gene matches: 4. This CDR3 has 14 residues. What was sequenced was peripheral blood. V usage is TRBV29-1 and J usage is TRBJ2-1; 9 positions agree with TRBD2. This TCR derives from a woman older than 75 with active or convalescent COVID-19. CDR3 region: CSVEVSGGRNEQFF. Here the CDR3 DNA reads TGCAGCGTTGAAGTTAGCGGGGGCCGCAATGAGCAGTTCTTC.